This TCR beta chain is from a study of blood T cell repertoires in COVID-19. Ages ranged from roughly 18 to 95 years, with residence in more than 20 US areas. Clinical history as reported by participants underpinned cohort assignment. Trimming removed 4 bases from V and 7 bases from J, with 16 bases in between. The germline V gene has CDR1 ENHRY and CDR2 SYGVKD. CDR3 length: 14 residues. Authors' analysis steps: For nucleated cells, counts were estimated from reference gene primer amplification. Clones were sequenced by immunoSEQ multiplex PCR, and TCRdb holds only the in-frame ones, with some missing. V and J calls and clone size are given by that table; D and trimming were obtained from the DNA. In the table there are fewer than 300,000 clones, 86% of which are singletons.

This TCR came from a man in his late teens or twenties who had recovered from COVID-19. The rearrangement uses TRBV10-3 and TRBJ1-1; tentatively, D is TRBD1 (6 bases). The sample comprised PBMCs or T cells enriched from blood (not recorded which). CDR3 in amino acids: CAISAQGVDSEAFF. CDR3 nucleotides: TGTGCCATCAGTGCCCAGGGCGTGGACAGTGAAGCTTTCTTT.